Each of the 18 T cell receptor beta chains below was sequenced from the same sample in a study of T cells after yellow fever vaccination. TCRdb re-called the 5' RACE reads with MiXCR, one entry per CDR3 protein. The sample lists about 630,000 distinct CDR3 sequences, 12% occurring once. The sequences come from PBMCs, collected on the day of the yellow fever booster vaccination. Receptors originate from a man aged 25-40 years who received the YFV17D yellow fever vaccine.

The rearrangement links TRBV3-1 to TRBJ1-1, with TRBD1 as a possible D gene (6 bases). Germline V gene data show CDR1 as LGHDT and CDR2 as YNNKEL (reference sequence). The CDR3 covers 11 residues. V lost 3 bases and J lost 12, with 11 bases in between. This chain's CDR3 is CASSQQGQSFF. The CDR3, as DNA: TGTGCCAGCAGCCAGCAGGGGCAATCTTTCTTT.

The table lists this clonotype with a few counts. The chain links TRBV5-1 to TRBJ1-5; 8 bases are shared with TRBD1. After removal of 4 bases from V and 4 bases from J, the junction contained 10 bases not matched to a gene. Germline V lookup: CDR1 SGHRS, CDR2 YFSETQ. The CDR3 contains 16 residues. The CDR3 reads CASSLGTGPENQPQHF. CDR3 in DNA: TGCGCCAGCAGCCTAGGGACAGGCCCCGAAAATCAGCCCCAGCATTTT.

The CDR3 region is CASRKVGGGPYEQYF. The CDR3 nucleotides read TGTGCCAGCAGAAAAGTGGGGGGAGGGCCTTACGAGCAGTACTTC. J is TRBJ2-7 and V is TRBV7-2; 7 bases align to TRBD2. CDR3 length: 15 amino acids. The germline V gene encodes CDR1 SGHTA and CDR2 FQGNSA. V was clipped by 6 bases and J by 4 bases; unmatched bases: 12.

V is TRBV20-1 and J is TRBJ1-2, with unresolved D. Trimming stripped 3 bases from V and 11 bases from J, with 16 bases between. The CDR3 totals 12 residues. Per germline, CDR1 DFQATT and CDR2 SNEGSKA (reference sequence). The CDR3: CSASGDSTRYTF. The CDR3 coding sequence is TGCAGTGCTAGCGGAGACTCTACGCGGTACACCTTC.

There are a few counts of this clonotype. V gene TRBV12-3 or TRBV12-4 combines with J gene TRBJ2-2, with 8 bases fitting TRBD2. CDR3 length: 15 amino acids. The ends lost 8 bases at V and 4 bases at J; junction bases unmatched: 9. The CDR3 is CASLVGSGSTGELFF. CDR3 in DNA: TGTGCCAGCTTAGTAGGAAGCGGGAGCACCGGGGAGCTGTTTTTT.

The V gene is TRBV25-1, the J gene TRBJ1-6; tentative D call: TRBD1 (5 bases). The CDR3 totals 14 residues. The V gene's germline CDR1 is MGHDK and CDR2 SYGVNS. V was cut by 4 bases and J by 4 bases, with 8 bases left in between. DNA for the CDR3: TGTGCCAGCAGTGGGGGCAGATATAATTCACCCCTCCACTTT. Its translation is CASSGGRYNSPLHF.

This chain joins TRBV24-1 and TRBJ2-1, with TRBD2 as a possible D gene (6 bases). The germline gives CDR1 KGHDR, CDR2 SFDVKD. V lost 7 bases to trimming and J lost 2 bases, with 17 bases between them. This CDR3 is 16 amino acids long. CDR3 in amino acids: CATSSGGASAYNEQFF. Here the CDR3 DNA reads TGTGCCACCAGCTCAGGAGGGGCATCCGCCTACAATGAGCAGTTCTTC.

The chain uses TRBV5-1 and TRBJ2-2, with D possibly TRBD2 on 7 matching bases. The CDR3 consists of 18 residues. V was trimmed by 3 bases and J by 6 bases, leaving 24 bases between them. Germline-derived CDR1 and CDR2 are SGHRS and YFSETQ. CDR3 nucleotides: TGCGCCAGCAGCTCTCTCTACAGGGCTGCGGGAGTGGCCGGGGAGCTGTTTTTT. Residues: CASSSLYRAAGVAGELFF.

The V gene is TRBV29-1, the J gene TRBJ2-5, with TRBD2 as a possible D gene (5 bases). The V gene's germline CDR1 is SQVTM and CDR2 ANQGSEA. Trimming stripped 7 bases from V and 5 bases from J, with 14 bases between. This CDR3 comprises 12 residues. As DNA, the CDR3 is TGCAGCGGGCTTCTAGCCGGGGAGACCCAGTACTTC. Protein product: CSGLLAGETQYF.

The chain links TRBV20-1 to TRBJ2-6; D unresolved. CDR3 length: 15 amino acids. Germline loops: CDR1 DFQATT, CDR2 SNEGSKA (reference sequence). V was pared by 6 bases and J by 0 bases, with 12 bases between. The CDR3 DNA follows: TGCAGTGCCTCAGACCGGAGCTCTGGGGCCAACGTCCTGACTTTC. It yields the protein CSASDRSSGANVLTF.

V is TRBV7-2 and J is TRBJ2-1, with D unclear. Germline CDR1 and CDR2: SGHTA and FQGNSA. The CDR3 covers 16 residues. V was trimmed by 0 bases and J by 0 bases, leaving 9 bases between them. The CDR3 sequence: CASSLAGGNSYNEQFF. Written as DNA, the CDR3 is TGTGCCAGCAGCTTAGCCGGCGGAAACTCCTACAATGAGCAGTTCTTC.

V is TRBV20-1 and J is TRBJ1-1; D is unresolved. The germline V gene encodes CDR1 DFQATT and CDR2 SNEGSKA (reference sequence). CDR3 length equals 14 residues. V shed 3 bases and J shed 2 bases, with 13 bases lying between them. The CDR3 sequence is CSASGSRINTEAFF. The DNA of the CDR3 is TGCAGTGCTAGCGGTTCCAGAATAAACACTGAAGCTTTCTTT.

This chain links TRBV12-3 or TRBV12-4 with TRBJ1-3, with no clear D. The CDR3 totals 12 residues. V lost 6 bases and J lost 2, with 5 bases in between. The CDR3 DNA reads TGTGCCAGCAGATCAACTGGAAACACCATATATTTT. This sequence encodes CASRSTGNTIYF.

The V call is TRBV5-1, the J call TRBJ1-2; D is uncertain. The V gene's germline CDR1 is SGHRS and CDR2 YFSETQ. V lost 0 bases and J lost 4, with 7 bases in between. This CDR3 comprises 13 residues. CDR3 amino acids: CASSLGDTYGYTF. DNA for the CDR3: TGCGCCAGCAGCTTGGGGGATACCTATGGCTACACCTTC. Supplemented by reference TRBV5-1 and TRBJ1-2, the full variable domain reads KAGVTQTPRYLIKTRGQQVTLSCSPISGHRSVSWYQQTPGQGLQFLFEYFSETQRNKGNFPGRFSGRQFSNSRSEMNVSTLELGDSALYLCASSLGDTYGYTFGSGTRLTVV.

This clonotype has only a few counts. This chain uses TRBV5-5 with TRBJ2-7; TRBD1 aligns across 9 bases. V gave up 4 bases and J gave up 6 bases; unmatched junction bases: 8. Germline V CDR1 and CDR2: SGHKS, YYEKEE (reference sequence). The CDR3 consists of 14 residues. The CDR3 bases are TGTGCCAGCAGCACCGGGACAGGGAGAGCCGAGCAGTACTTC. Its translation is CASSTGTGRAEQYF.

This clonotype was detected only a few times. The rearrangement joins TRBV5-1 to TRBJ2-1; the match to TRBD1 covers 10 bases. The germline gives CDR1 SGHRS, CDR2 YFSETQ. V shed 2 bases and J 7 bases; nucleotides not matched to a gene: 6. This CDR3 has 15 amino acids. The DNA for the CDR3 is TGCGCCAGCAGCTTAGACAGGGGGCGTCGAAATGAGCAGTTCTTC. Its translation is CASSLDRGRRNEQFF.

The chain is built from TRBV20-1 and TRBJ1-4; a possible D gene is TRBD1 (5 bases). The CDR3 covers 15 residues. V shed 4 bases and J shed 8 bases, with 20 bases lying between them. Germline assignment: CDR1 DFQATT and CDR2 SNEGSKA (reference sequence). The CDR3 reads CSATGLRAPDEKLFF. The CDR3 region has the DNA TGCAGTGCTACGGGACTCCGGGCCCCAGACGAAAAACTGTTTTTT.

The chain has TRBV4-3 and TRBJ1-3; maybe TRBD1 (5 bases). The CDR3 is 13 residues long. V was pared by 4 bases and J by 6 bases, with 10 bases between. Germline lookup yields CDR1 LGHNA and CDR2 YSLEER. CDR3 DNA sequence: TGCGCCAGCAGCCCGGGACTTTTAAACACCATATATTTT. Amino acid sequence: CASSPGLLNTIYF.